The present entry profiles one T cell receptor delta chain with its context. This clone was observed at least ten times. Its antigen remains undetermined. The input lacks base qualities; no much larger clone sits a single base away. The CDR3 sequence holds 19 residues, the cysteine and phenylalanine included. Of all the DNA, just the CDR3 is kept, 57 bases in frame from base 1. The germline V gene encodes CDR1 TSWWSYY and CDR2 QGS. V lost 1 base and J lost 1 base, and the count of bases not matched to a germline gene is 13. To prepare the library, multiplex PCR was applied. TCRdb names Illumina MiSeq as the instrument used. From each sorted gammadelta T cell sample, both TCR gamma (TRG) and TCR delta (TRD) chains were sequenced. As for the original processing: The repertoire analyses drew on clonotype tree plots, the accumulated frequency of the top 20 clonotypes, and diversity index (DI) and D75 metrics. The public reads were reprocessed by TCRdb using CATT, and rows of matching DNA were later combined. The V and J calls here are based on TCRdb, not the publication. The sample profile shows 75,000 to 100,000 delta-chain clones; over 1.1% of them were found once. Around 8.5% of the sample comes from the top ten.

The source of the sample is a study of γδ T cells in repeated Plasmodium falciparum infection (dated by TCRdb to about 2021). Some background on the complete study: The natural-infection arm enrolled Malian children exposed to intense seasonal malaria transmission and compared the Malian children with Australian children matched for age and gender. Four controlled human malaria infections were administered to five malaria-naive U.S. adults over approximately 600 days by bites from P. falciparum NF54-infected Anopheles stephensi mosquitoes. Samples from controlled-infection subjects were taken at baseline, just before selected infections, and 21 days after each infection. Malian gammadelta TCR repertoires were analysed cross-sectionally during no-transmission periods and longitudinally across acute febrile malaria episodes. The study examined how repeated Plasmodium falciparum infection shapes the human gammadelta T cell repertoire, using natural infection in Mali and controlled human malaria infection.

For bulk TCR repertoire analysis, Vgamma9/Vdelta2+ and Vdelta2-negative gammadelta T cell populations were isolated by flow sorting from peripheral blood mononuclear cells. The research as a whole found: The Malian cohort came from a small rural village of predominantly one ethnic group, limiting generalizability. Because the controlled-infection cohort was small, analysis of inter-individual variability in gammadelta T cell responses was limited. Repeated controlled infections appeared to drive waves of new clonotype selection in Vdelta2-negative, largely Vdelta1+, gammadelta TCR repertoires. Vgamma9/Vdelta2+ TCR repertoires kept a highly stable polyclonal repertoire across time and infection, and many TCRgamma sequences overlapped between individuals. Compared with the repertoires of Australian children, the Vdelta2-negative gammadelta TCR repertoires of Malian children appeared more clonally expanded, less diverse and less shared.

Sequenced material: gamma-delta T cells from blood. This TCR was sampled from a pool of human donors (malaria-infected and uninfected, not separated). Rearrangement joined TRDV1 to TRDJ1; the junction holds 9 bases that match TRDD3. The nucleotides read TGTGCTCTTGGGGAACAGTTCCCCTACTGGGGGAGTCCCACCGATAAACTCATCTTT. Translated, this gives CALGEQFPYWGSPTDKLIF.